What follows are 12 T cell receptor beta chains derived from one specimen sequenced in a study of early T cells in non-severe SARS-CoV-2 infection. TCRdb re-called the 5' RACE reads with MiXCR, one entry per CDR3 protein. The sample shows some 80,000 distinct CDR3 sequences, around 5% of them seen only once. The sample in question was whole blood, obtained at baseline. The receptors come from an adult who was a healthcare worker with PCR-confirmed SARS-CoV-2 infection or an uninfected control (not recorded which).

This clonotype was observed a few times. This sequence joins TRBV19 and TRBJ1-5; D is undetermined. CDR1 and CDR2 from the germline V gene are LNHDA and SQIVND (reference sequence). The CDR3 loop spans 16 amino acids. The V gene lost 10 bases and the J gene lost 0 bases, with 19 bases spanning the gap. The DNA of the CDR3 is TGTGCCACCCAAGCGGACGGACTGTATAGCAATCAGCCCCAGCATTTT. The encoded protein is CATQADGLYSNQPQHF.

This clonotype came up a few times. CDR3 nucleotides: TGTGCCAGCAGTCTCGACAGACCTAGCACAGATACGCAGTATTTT. Translation gives CASSLDRPSTDTQYF. The rearrangement links TRBV2 to TRBJ2-3; D possibly corresponds to TRBD1 (5 bases). Germline V gene sequence: CDR1 SNHLY, CDR2 FYNNEI. This CDR3 comprises 15 residues. Trimming took off 5 bases at V and 0 bases at J, with 12 bases between the two ends.

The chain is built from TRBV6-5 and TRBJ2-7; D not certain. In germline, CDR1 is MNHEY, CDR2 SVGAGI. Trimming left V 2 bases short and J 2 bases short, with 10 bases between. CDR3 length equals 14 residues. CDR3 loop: CASSYGLFAYEQYF. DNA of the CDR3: TGTGCCAGCAGTTACGGGTTGTTCGCCTACGAGCAGTACTTC.

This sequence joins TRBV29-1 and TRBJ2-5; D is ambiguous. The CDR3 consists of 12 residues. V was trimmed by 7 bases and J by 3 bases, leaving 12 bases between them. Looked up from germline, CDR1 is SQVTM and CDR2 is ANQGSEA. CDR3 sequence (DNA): TGCAGCGCTCGGCGCGGAGAAGAGACCCAGTACTTC. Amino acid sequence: CSARRGEETQYF.

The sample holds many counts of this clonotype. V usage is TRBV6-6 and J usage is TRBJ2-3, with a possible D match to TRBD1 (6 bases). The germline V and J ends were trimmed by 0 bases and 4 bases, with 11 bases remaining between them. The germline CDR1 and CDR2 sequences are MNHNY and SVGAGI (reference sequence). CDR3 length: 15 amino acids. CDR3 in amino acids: CASSYSKGESDTQYF. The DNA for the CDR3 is TGTGCCAGCAGTTACTCCAAGGGGGAGTCAGATACGCAGTATTTT.

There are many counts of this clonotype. The CDR3 DNA follows: TGTGCCACCAGTGGCCCCGGGGTGTCGCAGCCCCAGCATTTT. This encodes CATSGPGVSQPQHF. The V gene is TRBV24-1, the J gene TRBJ1-5; the D is unclear. Trimming cost V 5 bases and J 7 bases, with 14 bases left between them. The CDR3 runs 14 residues. Germline V gene lookup returns CDR1 KGHDR and CDR2 SFDVKD.

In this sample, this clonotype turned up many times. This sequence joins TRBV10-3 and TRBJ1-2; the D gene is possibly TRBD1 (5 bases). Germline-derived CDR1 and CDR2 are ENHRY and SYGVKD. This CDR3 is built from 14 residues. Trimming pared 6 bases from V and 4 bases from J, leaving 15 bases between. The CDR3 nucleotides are TGTGCCATCAGCTTAACGGGGCAGGCCTATGGCTACACCTTC. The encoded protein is CAISLTGQAYGYTF.

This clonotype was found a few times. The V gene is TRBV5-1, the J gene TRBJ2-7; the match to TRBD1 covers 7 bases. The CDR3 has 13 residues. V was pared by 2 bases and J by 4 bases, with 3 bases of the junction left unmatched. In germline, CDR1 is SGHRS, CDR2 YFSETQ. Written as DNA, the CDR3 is TGCGCCAGCAGCTTCGGACAGGAGTACGAGCAGTACTTC. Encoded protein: CASSFGQEYEQYF.

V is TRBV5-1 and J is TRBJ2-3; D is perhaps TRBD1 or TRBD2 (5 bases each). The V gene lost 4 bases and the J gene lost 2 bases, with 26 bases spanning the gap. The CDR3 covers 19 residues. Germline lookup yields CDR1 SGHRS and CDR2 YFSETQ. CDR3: CASSLPNPGRYLDTDTQYF. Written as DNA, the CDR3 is TGCGCCAGCAGCCTACCCAACCCGGGACGGTACCTCGACACAGATACGCAGTATTTT.

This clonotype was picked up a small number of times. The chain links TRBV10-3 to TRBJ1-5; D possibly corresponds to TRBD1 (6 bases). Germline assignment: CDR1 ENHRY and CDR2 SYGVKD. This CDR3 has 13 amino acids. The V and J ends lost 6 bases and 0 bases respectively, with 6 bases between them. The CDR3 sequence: CAIRDSSNQPQHF. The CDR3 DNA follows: TGTGCCATCAGGGACAGTAGCAATCAGCCCCAGCATTTT.

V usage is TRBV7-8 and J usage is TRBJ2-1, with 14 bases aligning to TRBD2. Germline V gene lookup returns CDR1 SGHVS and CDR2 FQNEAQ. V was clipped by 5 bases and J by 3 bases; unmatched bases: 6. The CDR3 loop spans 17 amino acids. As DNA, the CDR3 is TGTGCCAGCAGCGCGGGGACTAGCGGGAGAAGCTACAATGAGCAGTTCTTC. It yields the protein CASSAGTSGRSYNEQFF.

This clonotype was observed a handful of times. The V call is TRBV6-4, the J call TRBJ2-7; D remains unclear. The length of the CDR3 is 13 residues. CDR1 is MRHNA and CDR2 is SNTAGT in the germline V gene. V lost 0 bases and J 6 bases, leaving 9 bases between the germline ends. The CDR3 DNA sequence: TGTGCCAGCAGTGACTCTGAGAGAACCGAGCAGTACTTC. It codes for CASSDSERTEQYF.